The T cell receptor (beta chain) under discussion was sequenced for a study of blood T cell repertoires in COVID-19. CDR3 size: 12 residues. V was shortened by 7 bases and J by 3 bases, with 7 bases between the two germline ends. Germline loops: CDR1 SGHRS, CDR2 YFSETQ. As processed by the authors: Nucleated cell number was recorded as an estimate derived from reference gene primer amplification. Measured with immunoSEQ multiplex PCR; TCRdb has only the in-frame clones, and not every one. V and J calls and clone size are given by that table; D and trimming were obtained from the DNA. The sample holds 200,000 to 250,000 clones, roughly 84% seen once.

The rearrangement links TRBV5-1 to TRBJ2-2, with D perhaps matching TRBD1 (6 bases). The receptor comes from a woman between 40 and 55 years old who had recovered from COVID-19. The sample was PBMCs or T cells enriched from blood (not recorded which). The CDR3 DNA is TGCGCCAGCGGACAGTACACCGGGGAGCTGTTTTTT. Protein sequence: CASGQYTGELFF.